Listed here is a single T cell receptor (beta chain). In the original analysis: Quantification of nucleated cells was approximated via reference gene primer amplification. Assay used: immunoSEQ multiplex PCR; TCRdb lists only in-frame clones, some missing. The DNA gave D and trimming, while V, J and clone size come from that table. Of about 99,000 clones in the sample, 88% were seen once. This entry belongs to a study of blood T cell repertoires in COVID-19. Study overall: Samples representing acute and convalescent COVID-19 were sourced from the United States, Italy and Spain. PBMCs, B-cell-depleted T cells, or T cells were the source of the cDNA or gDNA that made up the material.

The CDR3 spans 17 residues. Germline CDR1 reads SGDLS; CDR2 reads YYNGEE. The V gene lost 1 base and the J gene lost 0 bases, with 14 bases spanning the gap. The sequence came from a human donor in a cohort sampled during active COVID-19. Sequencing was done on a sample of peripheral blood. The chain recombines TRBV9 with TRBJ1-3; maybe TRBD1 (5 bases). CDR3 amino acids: CASSVSPRANSGNTIYF. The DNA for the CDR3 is TGTGCCAGCAGCGTATCCCCCAGGGCTAACTCTGGAAACACCATATATTTT.